A single sample gave rise to the 14 T cell receptor beta chains below, sequenced in a study of T-cell reconstitution after alpha-beta-depleted transplantation in children. During its preparation, the TCRbeta library received unique molecular identifiers. TCRdb re-called the PCR reads through MiXCR, storing one row per CDR3 protein. Of 700,000 to 950,000 distinct CDR3 sequences in the sample, roughly 16% were seen once. This sample comprised PBMCs, mostly from graft donor cells, obtained 360 days after TCRalphabeta/CD19-depleted stem cell transplant. Every receptor here comes from a male patient between 5 and 17 years old who had a stem cell transplant for acute lymphoblastic leukemia, so the T cells may come from the graft donor.

This clonotype showed up just a few times. CDR3 sequence: CASSYSTGRASGEQYF. The CDR3 DNA reads as TGTGCCAGCAGTTACTCTACCGGGAGGGCCTCAGGCGAGCAGTACTTC. V and J are TRBV6-5 and TRBJ2-7; 8 bases map to TRBD2. V lost 0 bases to trimming and J lost 6 bases; unmatched junction nucleotides: 10. The CDR3 runs to 16 residues. CDR1 and CDR2 from the germline V gene are MNHEY and SVGAGI.

This clonotype turned up a few times. The V and J genes are TRBV7-8 and TRBJ2-3, with 9 bases matching TRBD2. The CDR3 is made up of 15 amino acids. Germline V gene sequence: CDR1 SGHVS, CDR2 FQNEAQ. J was trimmed by 9 bases and V by 1 base; bases with no gene match: 8. CDR3 region: CASSLVAGVDSTQYF. CDR3 nucleotides: TGTGCCAGCAGCTTAGTAGCGGGAGTTGATTCAACGCAGTATTTT.

This clonotype was observed a few times. The rearrangement links TRBV2 to TRBJ2-3; the D is unclear. The germline gives CDR1 SNHLY, CDR2 FYNNEI. The V gene lost 10 bases and the J gene lost 2 bases, with 7 bases spanning the gap. The CDR3 loop spans 11 amino acids. The CDR3 region has the DNA TGTGCCACCCAGGACACAGATACGCAGTATTTT. It is translated as CATQDTDTQYF.

V usage is TRBV7-2 and J usage is TRBJ2-1, with D hard to call. The CDR3 extends over 15 amino acids. Trimming cost V 5 bases and J 6 bases, with 17 bases left between them. Germline CDR1 and CDR2: SGHTA and FQGNSA. The CDR3 DNA reads as TGTGCCAGCAGCCCCAGCTGGGAATGGGGCAATGAGCAGTTCTTC. Its translation: CASSPSWEWGNEQFF.

This clonotype was seen a few times. The V gene is TRBV20-1, the J gene TRBJ2-7, with a possible D match to TRBD2 (5 bases). Germline CDR1 is DFQATT and CDR2 is SNEGSKA (reference sequence). V lost 5 bases and J 1 base, leaving 9 bases between the germline ends. The CDR3 is 12 residues long. CDR3 amino acids: CSAARDSYEQYF. CDR3 in DNA: TGCAGTGCTGCGAGGGATTCCTACGAGCAGTACTTC.

The table lists this clonotype with a few counts. CDR3 bases: TGTGCCAGCAGCAAAACCCTACAGGGTACGGGGGAGACCCAGTACTTC. It yields the protein CASSKTLQGTGETQYF. The chain combines TRBV7-9 with TRBJ2-5; D is perhaps TRBD1 (6 bases). The CDR3 length is 16 residues. Germline V gene lookup returns CDR1 SEHNR and CDR2 FQNEAQ (reference sequence). V was trimmed by 5 bases and J by 5 bases, leaving 21 bases between them.

This clonotype was recorded many times. V is TRBV6-6 and J is TRBJ1-1; D uncertain. From germline, CDR1 is MNHNY and CDR2 SVGAGI (reference sequence). The CDR3 totals 12 residues. V was cut by 0 bases and J by 8 bases, with 7 bases left in between. The CDR3 region is CASSYSGREAFF. In nucleotides, the CDR3 is TGTGCCAGCAGTTACTCCGGCCGGGAAGCTTTCTTT.

The rearrangement joins TRBV5-1 to TRBJ2-1, with 7 bases fitting TRBD2. With 4 bases clipped from V and 13 bases from J, the junction kept 5 bases outside the gene matches. In germline, CDR1 is SGHRS, CDR2 YFSETQ. The CDR3 runs 11 residues. The CDR3 spells CASSLGLSQFF. For the CDR3, the DNA is TGCGCCAGCAGCCTGGGACTAAGTCAGTTCTTC.

This clonotype has ten or more counts. This chain connects TRBV6-6 to TRBJ2-1, with D perhaps given as TRBD1 or TRBD2 (5 bases each). Trimming shortened V by 6 bases and J by 7 bases, and 22 bases separated the two germline ends. Germline-derived CDR1 and CDR2 are MNHNY and SVGAGI (reference sequence). The CDR3 runs to 16 residues. The CDR3 bases are TGTGCCAGCAGAGACGGCTCTGGGGGAGAAGGGAATGAGCAGTTCTTC. Its translation is CASRDGSGGEGNEQFF.

This clonotype occurred a few times. The chain is built from TRBV10-3 and TRBJ2-3; D unresolved. V was shortened by 3 bases and J by 7 bases, with 8 bases between the two germline ends. This CDR3 has 12 amino acids. Germline V lookup: CDR1 ENHRY, CDR2 SYGVKD. Here the CDR3 DNA reads TGTGCCATCAGTGAATCCATAAATACGCAGTATTTT. It codes for CAISESINTQYF.

In its sample, this clonotype was seen a few times. The chain recombines TRBV4-1 with TRBJ2-2, with D perhaps TRBD2 (6 bases). CDR3 size: 13 residues. The V gene lost 1 base and the J gene lost 9 bases, with 9 bases spanning the gap. CDR1 MGHRA and CDR2 YSYEKL come from the germline V gene. CDR3 sequence: CASSQGLVRELFF. CDR3 coding DNA: TGCGCCAGCAGCCAAGGACTAGTCCGGGAGCTGTTTTTT.

This clonotype occurred a few times. This chain connects TRBV5-1 to TRBJ2-5; the match to TRBD1 covers 10 bases. With 4 bases clipped from V and 5 bases from J, the junction kept 5 bases outside the gene matches. CDR1 is SGHRS, CDR2 YFSETQ, per germline. This CDR3 is 14 amino acids long. In nucleotides, the CDR3 is TGCGCCAGCAGCACGGGACAGGGGAGGGAGACCCAGTACTTC. As protein: CASSTGQGRETQYF.

The sample holds a few counts of this clonotype. J is TRBJ1-2 and V is TRBV4-1, with D perhaps TRBD1 (5 bases). Trimming removed 6 bases at V and 3 bases at J, with 17 bases between. CDR3 length: 15 amino acids. Germline V gene data show CDR1 as MGHRA and CDR2 as YSYEKL. The CDR3 DNA follows: TGCGCCAGCAGGGATGTAGGGGCGCTGGACTATGGCTACACCTTC. This encodes CASRDVGALDYGYTF.

The CDR3 DNA reads as TGCGCCAGCAGCTCGGTGGCTCCAGATACGCAGTATTTT. This gives the protein CASSSVAPDTQYF. The chain links TRBV5-1 to TRBJ2-3; no definite D call. CDR1 is SGHRS, CDR2 YFSETQ, per germline. CDR3 length: 13 residues. V gave up 3 bases and J gave up 4 bases, with 9 bases separating them.